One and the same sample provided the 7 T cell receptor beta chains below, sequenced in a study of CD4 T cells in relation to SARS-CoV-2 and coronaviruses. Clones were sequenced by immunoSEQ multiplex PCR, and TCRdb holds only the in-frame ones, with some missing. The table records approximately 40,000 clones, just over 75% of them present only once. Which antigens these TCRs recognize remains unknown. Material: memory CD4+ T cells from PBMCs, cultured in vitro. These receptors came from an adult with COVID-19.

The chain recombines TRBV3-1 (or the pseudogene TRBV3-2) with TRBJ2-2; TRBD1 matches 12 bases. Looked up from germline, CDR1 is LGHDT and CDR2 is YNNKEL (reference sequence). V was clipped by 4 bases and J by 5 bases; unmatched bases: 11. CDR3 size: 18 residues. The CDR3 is CASSLYRRDRGRTGELFF. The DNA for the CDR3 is TGTGCCAGCAGCCTATACCGACGGGACAGGGGGCGTACCGGGGAGCTGTTTTTT.

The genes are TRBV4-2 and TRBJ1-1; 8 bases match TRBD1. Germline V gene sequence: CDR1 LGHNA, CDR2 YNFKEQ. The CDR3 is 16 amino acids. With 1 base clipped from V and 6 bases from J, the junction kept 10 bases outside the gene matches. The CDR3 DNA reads TGTGCCAGCAGCCAAGTTCCGCTAACAGGGGGAGCTGAAGCTTTCTTT. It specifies CASSQVPLTGGAEAFF.

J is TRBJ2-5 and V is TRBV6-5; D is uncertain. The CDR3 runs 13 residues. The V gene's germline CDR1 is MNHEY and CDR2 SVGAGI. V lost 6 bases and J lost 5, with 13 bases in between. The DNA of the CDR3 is TGTGCCAGCAGCGTGGCCCCCTCGGAGACCCAGTACTTC. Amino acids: CASSVAPSETQYF.

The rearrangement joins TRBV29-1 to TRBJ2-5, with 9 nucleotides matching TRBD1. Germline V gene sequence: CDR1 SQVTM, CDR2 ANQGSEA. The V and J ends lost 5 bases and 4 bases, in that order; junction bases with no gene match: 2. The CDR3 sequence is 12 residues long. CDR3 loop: CSVYRGRETQYF. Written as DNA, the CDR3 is TGCAGCGTTTACAGGGGGCGAGAGACCCAGTACTTC.

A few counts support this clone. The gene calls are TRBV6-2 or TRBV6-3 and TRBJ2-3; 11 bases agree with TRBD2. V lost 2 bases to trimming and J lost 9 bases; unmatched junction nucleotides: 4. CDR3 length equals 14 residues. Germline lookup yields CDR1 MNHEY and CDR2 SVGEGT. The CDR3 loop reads CASSYVAGGRTQYF. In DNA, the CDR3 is TGTGCCAGCAGTTACGTAGCGGGAGGGCGGACGCAGTATTTT.

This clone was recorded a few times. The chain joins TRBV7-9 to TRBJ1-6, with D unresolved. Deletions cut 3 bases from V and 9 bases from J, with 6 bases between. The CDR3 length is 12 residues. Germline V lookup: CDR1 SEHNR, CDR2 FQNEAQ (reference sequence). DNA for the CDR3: TGTGCCAGCAGCTTTGAGGTTTCACCCCTCCACTTT. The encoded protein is CASSFEVSPLHF.

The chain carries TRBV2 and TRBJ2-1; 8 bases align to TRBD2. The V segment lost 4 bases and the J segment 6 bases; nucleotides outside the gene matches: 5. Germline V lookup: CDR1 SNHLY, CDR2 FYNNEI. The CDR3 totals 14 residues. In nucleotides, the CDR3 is TGTGCCAGCAGTGCGGGACTAGGGTCCAATGAGCAGTTCTTC. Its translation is CASSAGLGSNEQFF.